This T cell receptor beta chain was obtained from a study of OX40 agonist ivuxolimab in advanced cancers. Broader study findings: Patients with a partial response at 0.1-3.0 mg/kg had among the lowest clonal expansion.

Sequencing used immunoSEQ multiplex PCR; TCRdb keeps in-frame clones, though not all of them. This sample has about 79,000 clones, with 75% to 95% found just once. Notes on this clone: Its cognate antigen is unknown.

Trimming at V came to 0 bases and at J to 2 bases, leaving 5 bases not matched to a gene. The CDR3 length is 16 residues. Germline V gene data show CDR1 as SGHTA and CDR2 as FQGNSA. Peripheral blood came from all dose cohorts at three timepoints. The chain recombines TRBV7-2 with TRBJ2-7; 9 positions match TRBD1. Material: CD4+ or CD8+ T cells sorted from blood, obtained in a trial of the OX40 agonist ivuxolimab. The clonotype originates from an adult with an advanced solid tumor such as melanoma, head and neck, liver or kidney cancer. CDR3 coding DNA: TGTGCCAGCAGCTTAGCACACAGGGGGCTGGCCTACGAGCAGTACTTC. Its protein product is CASSLAHRGLAYEQYF.